A single sample is the source of the 23 T cell receptor beta chains below, sequenced in a study of T cell responses to AZD1222 COVID-19 vaccine. Some clones are missing from TCRdb's copy, which holds only in-frame ones; the method was immunoSEQ multiplex PCR. This sample has some 170,000 clones, with approximately 94% found just once. The specimen was peripheral blood, collected on day 0 of AZD1222 vaccination. The origin of the receptors is an adult in good health.

V and J are TRBV6-5 and TRBJ2-7; 9 bases are a match to TRBD1. The CDR3 runs to 16 residues. The germline V gene encodes CDR1 MNHEY and CDR2 SVGAGI. Trimming took 2 bases from V and 6 from J; bases not matched to a gene: 11. The DNA for the CDR3 is TGTGCCAGCAGTTACAGTGGACAGGGGTCTCCTCTCGAGCAGTACTTC. Translation gives CASSYSGQGSPLEQYF.

This clone has only one observation. This rearrangement joins TRBV30 to TRBJ1-3; D remains unclear. The CDR3 has 11 amino acids. Per germline, CDR1 GTSNPN and CDR2 SVGIG (reference sequence). V lost 7 bases and J lost 4, with 8 bases in between. The CDR3 DNA follows: TGTGCCTCCAAGAAGGGAAACACCATATATTTT. This sequence encodes CASKKGNTIYF.

CDR3 sequence (DNA): TGTGCCAGCAGCCTTTTTGGGTCAGGGGGATCCGGAGAGACCCAGTACTTC. Translating gives CASSLFGSGGSGETQYF. The V call is TRBV14, the J call TRBJ2-5; 7 bases match TRBD1. Germline-derived CDR1 and CDR2 are SGHDN and FVKESK. This CDR3 region has 17 residues. The V and J ends lost 4 bases and 4 bases, in that order; junction bases with no gene match: 15.

This rearrangement joins TRBV12-1 to TRBJ1-6. TRBV12-1 is a pseudogene. CDR3 size: 17 residues. The CDR3: CASSFAGLSSYNSPLHF. CDR3 DNA: TGTGCCAGCAGCTTTGCAGGGCTTAGCTCCTATAATTCACCCCTCCACTTT.

The V gene is TRBV7-9, the J gene TRBJ1-1, with TRBD1 as a possible D gene (6 bases). Germline-derived CDR1 and CDR2 are SEHNR and FQNEAQ (reference sequence). V shed 7 bases and J shed 0 bases, with 15 bases lying between them. The CDR3 is 15 amino acids. Written as DNA, the CDR3 is TGTGCCAGCATAAAGGGTGGGGGGCTGAACACTGAAGCTTTCTTT. Translated: CASIKGGGLNTEAFF. The full variable domain, rest sourced from reference TRBV7-9 and TRBJ1-1, is DTGVSQNPRHKITKRGQNVTFRCDPISEHNRLYWYRQTLGQGPEFLTYFQNEAQLEKSRLLSDRFSAERPKGSFSTLEIQRTEQGDSAMYLCASIKGGGLNTEAFFGQGTRLTVV.

V is TRBV11-2 and J is TRBJ2-7; D is uncertain. Trimming removed 0 bases from V and 5 bases from J, with 2 bases in between. This CDR3 region has 11 residues. The germline V gene has CDR1 SGHAT and CDR2 FQNNGV. The chain's CDR3 is CASSLEDEQYF. The CDR3 DNA sequence: TGTGCCAGCAGCTTAGAGGACGAGCAGTACTTC.

The chain employs TRBV28 and TRBJ1-1; TRBD1 agrees at 8 bases. The ends lost 5 bases at V and 4 bases at J; junction bases unmatched: 6. The CDR3 covers 14 residues. CDR1 and CDR2 from the germline V gene are MDHEN and SYDVKM. The CDR3 protein is CASSPGQVGTEAFF. In nucleotides, the CDR3 is TGTGCCAGCAGTCCGGGACAGGTCGGCACTGAAGCTTTCTTT.

The J gene is TRBJ1-1, the V gene TRBV10-1, with unresolved D. Trimming removed 4 bases from V and 4 bases from J, with 10 bases in between. CDR3 size: 13 residues. Germline CDR1 is WNHNN and CDR2 is SYGVQD (reference sequence). In DNA form, the CDR3 reads TGCGCCAGCAGTGGGACCCAGGCCACTGAAGCTTTCTTT. As protein: CASSGTQATEAFF.

This chain uses TRBV7-9 with TRBJ2-1, with D tentatively TRBD2 (6 bases). The CDR3 is made up of 14 amino acids. Germline V gene sequence: CDR1 SEHNR, CDR2 FQNEAQ (reference sequence). V was trimmed by 5 bases and J by 2 bases, leaving 10 bases between them. In DNA, the CDR3 is TGTGCCAGCAGCCCCGCGGGACCCTACAATGAGCAGTTCTTC. This sequence encodes CASSPAGPYNEQFF. Looking up the rest from reference TRBV7-9 and TRBJ2-1 gives the full variable domain: DTGVSQNPRHKITKRGQNVTFRCDPISEHNRLYWYRQTLGQGPEFLTYFQNEAQLEKSRLLSDRFSAERPKGSFSTLEIQRTEQGDSAMYLCASSPAGPYNEQFFGPGTRLTVL.

The count of this clone is one. The chain combines TRBV7-9 with TRBJ2-4; 9 positions match TRBD2. Germline loops: CDR1 SEHNR, CDR2 FQNEAQ (reference sequence). V shed 1 base and J 3 bases; nucleotides not matched to a gene: 13. This CDR3 contains 19 residues. CDR3 amino acids: CASSLVDLAGRVVKNIQYF. CDR3 coding DNA: TGTGCCAGCAGCTTAGTCGACCTAGCGGGACGGGTTGTCAAAAACATTCAGTACTTC. Together with reference TRBV7-9 and TRBJ2-4, the CDR3 gives the full variable domain: DTGVSQNPRHKITKRGQNVTFRCDPISEHNRLYWYRQTLGQGPEFLTYFQNEAQLEKSRLLSDRFSAERPKGSFSTLEIQRTEQGDSAMYLCASSLVDLAGRVVKNIQYFGAGTRLSVL.

This clone is a singleton in its sample. This sequence joins TRBV18 and TRBJ2-3; maybe TRBD2 (6 bases). Trimming took 3 bases from V and 6 from J, leaving 13 bases between them. The CDR3 consists of 14 residues. Per germline, CDR1 KGHSH and CDR2 LQKENI. This chain's CDR3 is CASSPTTSADTQYF. The DNA of the CDR3 is TGTGCCAGCTCACCGACGACTAGTGCTGATACGCAGTATTTT.

About this clone: The same CDR3 is also encoded by other DNA sequences in this sample. The rearrangement links TRBV28 to TRBJ1-1; no clear D. The germline CDR1 and CDR2 sequences are MDHEN and SYDVKM. The CDR3 has 13 residues. V was clipped by 1 base and J by 4 bases, with 7 bases between them. The CDR3 region has the DNA TGTGCCAGCAGTTTATCCGGTGGCACTGAAGCTTTCTTT. This sequence encodes CASSLSGGTEAFF. Together with reference TRBV28 and TRBJ1-1, the CDR3 gives the full variable domain: DVKVTQSSRYLVKRTGEKVFLECVQDMDHENMFWYRQDPGLGLRLIYFSYDVKMKEKGDIPEGYSVSREKKERFSLILESASTNQTSMYLCASSLSGGTEAFFGQGTRLTVV.

The chain couples TRBV14 to TRBJ1-6; tentatively, D is TRBD1 (5 bases). This CDR3 comprises 14 residues. Trimming took off 1 base at V and 9 bases at J, with 10 bases between the two ends. Germline CDR1 reads SGHDN; CDR2 reads FVKESK. As DNA, the CDR3 is TGTGCCAGCAGCCAAGTTCAGGGAGGTTCACCCCTCCACTTT. As protein: CASSQVQGGSPLHF. The variable domain in full, completed from reference TRBV14 and TRBJ1-6, reads EAGVTQFPSHSVIEKGQTVTLRCDPISGHDNLYWYRRVMGKEIKFLLHFVKESKQDESGMPNNRFLAERTGGTYSTLKVQPAELEDSGVYFCASSQVQGGSPLHFGNGTRLTVT.

This clone was found once. V usage is TRBV18 and J usage is TRBJ1-4; D ambiguous. The CDR3 runs to 13 residues. Per the germline V gene, CDR1 is KGHSH and CDR2 is LQKENI. Trimming took off 1 base at V and 6 bases at J, with 6 bases between the two ends. CDR3: CASSPHSHEKLFF. Written as DNA, the CDR3 is TGTGCCAGCTCACCACACAGTCATGAAAAACTGTTTTTT.

The V and J genes are TRBV6-4 and TRBJ1-6; unclear D gene. The CDR3 loop spans 15 amino acids. CDR1 is MRHNA and CDR2 is SNTAGT in the germline V gene. V was clipped by 7 bases and J by 0 bases, with 10 bases between them. The CDR3 protein is CASTYWSSYNSPLHF. CDR3 sequence (DNA): TGTGCCAGCACTTACTGGAGCTCCTATAATTCACCCCTCCACTTT.

The V call is TRBV7-9, the J call TRBJ1-1, with TRBD1 as a possible D gene (5 bases). The CDR3 contains 13 residues. The V end was cut by 5 bases, the J end by 5 bases, with 12 bases between. Germline CDR1 SEHNR, CDR2 FQNEAQ (reference sequence). The CDR3 nucleotides read TGTGCCAGCAGCCTCCTCGAGGGGACTGAAGCTTTCTTT. As protein: CASSLLEGTEAFF.

This chain connects TRBV12-3 or TRBV12-4 to TRBJ2-7, with a tentative D call TRBD1 (6 bases). V lost 5 bases to trimming and J lost 2 bases, with 7 bases between them. This CDR3 is built from 12 residues. The CDR3 is CASSDRTYEQYF. CDR3 nucleotides: TGTGCCAGCAGTGACAGGACCTACGAGCAGTACTTC.

V and J are TRBV18 and TRBJ1-5; possible D gene TRBD1, 6 bases. Germline V lookup: CDR1 KGHSH, CDR2 LQKENI. The CDR3 runs 15 residues. V lost 3 bases and J 3 bases, leaving 12 bases between the germline ends. The CDR3 loop is CASSPSGHLNQPQHF. DNA of the CDR3: TGTGCCAGCTCACCTTCGGGACACCTCAATCAGCCCCAGCATTTT.

This chain uses TRBV27 with TRBJ2-1; 7 bases are a match to TRBD2. Germline CDR1 and CDR2: MNHEY and SMNVEV (reference sequence). The V segment lost 3 bases and the J segment 8 bases; nucleotides outside the gene matches: 4. This CDR3 region has 13 residues. CDR3 loop: CASSLEGRDEQFF. CDR3 bases: TGTGCCAGCAGTTTGGAGGGGAGGGATGAGCAGTTCTTC.

CDR3 region: CASSLDAYNSPLHF. The CDR3, as DNA: TGTGCCAGCAGCTTAGACGCCTATAATTCACCCCTCCACTTT. The rearrangement joins TRBV11-2 to TRBJ1-6; D call uncertain. The CDR3 is made up of 14 amino acids. Trimming removed 0 bases from V and 2 bases from J, with 2 bases in between. Germline values: CDR1 SGHAT, CDR2 FQNNGV.

This clone occurred once. This sequence joins TRBV6-6 and TRBJ1-1; perhaps TRBD1 as D (5 bases). Germline V gives CDR1 MNHNY, CDR2 SVGAGI (reference sequence). Deletions cut 8 bases from V and 4 bases from J, with 14 bases between. This CDR3 region has 13 residues. CDR3 nucleotides: TGTGCCAGCTTGGCGCAGGGCCTCACTGAAGCTTTCTTT. Its protein is CASLAQGLTEAFF.

This chain uses TRBV19 with TRBJ1-1; no definite D call. The germline CDR1 and CDR2 sequences are LNHDA and SQIVND (reference sequence). Trimming took off 4 bases at V and 0 bases at J, with 12 bases between the two ends. This CDR3 is built from 15 residues. Here the CDR3 DNA reads TGTGCCAGTAGTAACCAGGCGAGCATGAACACTGAAGCTTTCTTT. Translated: CASSNQASMNTEAFF.

In this sample, this clone turned up once. The chain joins TRBV2 to TRBJ1-2; weak D call: TRBD1 (5 bases). This CDR3 contains 13 residues. Germline lookup yields CDR1 SNHLY and CDR2 FYNNEI. With 6 bases removed from V and 3 bases from J, the gap between germline ends came to 11 bases. This CDR3 reads CASRLDSYYGYTF. DNA for the CDR3: TGTGCCAGCAGGCTCGACAGCTACTATGGCTACACCTTC.